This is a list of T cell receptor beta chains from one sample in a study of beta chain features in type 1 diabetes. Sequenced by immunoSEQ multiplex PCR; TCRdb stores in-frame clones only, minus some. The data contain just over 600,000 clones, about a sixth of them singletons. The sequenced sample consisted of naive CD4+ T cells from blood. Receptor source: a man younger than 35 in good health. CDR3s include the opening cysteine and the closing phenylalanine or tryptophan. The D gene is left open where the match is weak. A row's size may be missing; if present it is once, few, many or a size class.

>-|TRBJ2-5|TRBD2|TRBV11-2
CASSRRTSSQETQYF
TGTGCCAGCAGCCGGAGGACTAGCAGCCAAGAGACCCAGTACTTC
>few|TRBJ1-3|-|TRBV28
CASSPLSGLGNTIYF
TGTGCCAGCAGCCCCCTTTCAGGGCTTGGAAACACCATATATTTT
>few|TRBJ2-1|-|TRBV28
CASSLSAGLGEQFF
TGTGCCAGCAGTTTATCAGCCGGGTTGGGTGAGCAGTTCTTC
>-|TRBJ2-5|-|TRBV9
CASSVGGSLGQETQYF
TGTGCCAGCAGCGTAGGAGGTAGCCTTGGCCAAGAGACCCAGTACTTC
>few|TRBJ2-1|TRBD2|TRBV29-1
CSVENAGDEQFF
TGCAGCGTAGAAAACGCGGGAGATGAGCAGTTCTTC
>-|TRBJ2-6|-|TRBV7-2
CASSFVILASGANVLTF
TGTGCCAGCAGCTTCGTGATACTAGCTTCTGGGGCCAACGTCCTGACTTTC
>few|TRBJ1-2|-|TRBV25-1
CASSGTGLKSYGYTF
TGTGCCAGCAGTGGAACAGGACTGAAGTCCTATGGCTACACCTTC
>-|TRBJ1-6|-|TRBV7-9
CASSLGSGWNSPLHF
TGTGCCAGCAGCTTAGGCTCAGGGTGGAATTCACCCCTCCACTTT
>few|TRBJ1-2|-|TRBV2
CASSGTGHRNYGYTF
TGTGCCAGCAGTGGAACGGGACACCGTAACTATGGCTACACCTTC
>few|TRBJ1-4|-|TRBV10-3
CAISELRTEKLFF
TGTGCCATCAGTGAGTTAAGGACTGAAAAACTGTTTTTT
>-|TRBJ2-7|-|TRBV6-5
CASTRGVYEQYF
TGTGCCAGCACCAGGGGCGTGTACGAGCAGTACTTC
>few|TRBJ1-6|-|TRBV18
CASSPPVPSPLHF
TGTGCCAGCTCACCACCGGTTCCCTCACCCCTCCACTTT
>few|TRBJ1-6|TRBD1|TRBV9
CASSVRDRSNSPLHF
TGTGCCAGCAGCGTCCGGGACAGGTCAAATTCACCCCTCCACTTT
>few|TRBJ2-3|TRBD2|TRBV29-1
CSVLSGSVSTDTQYF
TGCAGCGTCTTAAGCGGGAGTGTTAGCACAGATACGCAGTATTTT
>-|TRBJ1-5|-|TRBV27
CASRISNDRNQPQHF
TGTGCCAGCAGGATTAGTAATGACAGGAATCAGCCCCAGCATTTT
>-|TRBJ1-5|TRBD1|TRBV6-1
CASSEGQGRRVNQPQHF
TGTGCCAGCAGTGAGGGACAGGGGAGAAGGGTCAATCAGCCCCAGCATTTT
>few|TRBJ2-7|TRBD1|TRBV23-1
CACEDRDAYEQYF
TGCGCCTGTGAGGACAGGGACGCCTACGAGCAGTACTTC
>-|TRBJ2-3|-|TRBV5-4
CASSLGVQVTDTQYF
TGTGCCAGCAGCTTGGGGGTACAGGTCACAGATACGCAGTATTTT
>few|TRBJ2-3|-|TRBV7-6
CASSSSSGGPTDTQYF
TGTGCCAGCTCCTCCTCTTCAGGGGGGCCCACAGATACGCAGTATTTT
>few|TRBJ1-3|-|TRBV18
CASSPNRRDSGNTIYF
TGTGCCAGCTCACCCAATCGCAGGGACTCTGGAAACACCATATATTTT
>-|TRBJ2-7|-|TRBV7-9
CASSLVWTATYEQYF
TGTGCCAGCAGCTTAGTGTGGACAGCCACCTACGAGCAGTACTTC
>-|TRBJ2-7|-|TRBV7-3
CASSLGHNYEQYF
TGTGCCAGCAGCTTGGGGCACAACTACGAGCAGTACTTC
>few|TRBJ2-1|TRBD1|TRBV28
CASSWTGGPHNEQFF
TGTGCCAGCAGTTGGACAGGGGGCCCCCACAATGAGCAGTTCTTC
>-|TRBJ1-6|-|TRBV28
CASGERSSYNSPLHF
TGTGCCAGCGGAGAAAGAAGCTCCTATAATTCACCCCTCCACTTT
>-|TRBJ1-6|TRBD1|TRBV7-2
CASSQGQGRSPLHF
TGTGCCAGCAGTCAGGGACAGGGTCGGTCACCCCTCCACTTT
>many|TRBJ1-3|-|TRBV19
CASSIRTASGNTIYF
TGTGCCAGTAGTATCCGGACAGCCTCTGGAAACACCATATATTTT
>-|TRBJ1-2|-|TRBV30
CAWSVGPRGYTF
TGTGCCTGGAGTGTTGGGCCCAGAGGCTACACCTTC
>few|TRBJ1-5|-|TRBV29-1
CSVGNGASNQPQHF
TGCAGCGTTGGTAACGGGGCTAGCAATCAGCCCCAGCATTTT
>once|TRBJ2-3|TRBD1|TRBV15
CATGRDRARVDTQYF
TGTGCCACCGGAAGGGACAGGGCCAGGGTGGATACGCAGTATTTT
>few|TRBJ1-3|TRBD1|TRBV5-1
CASSPGTASSGNTIYF
TGCGCCAGCAGCCCGGGGACAGCGAGCTCTGGAAACACCATATATTTT
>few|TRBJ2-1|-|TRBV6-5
CASGGALKTSEQFF
TGTGCCAGCGGGGGGGCGCTTAAGACCAGTGAGCAGTTCTTC
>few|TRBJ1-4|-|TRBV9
CASSRVGSEKLFF
TGTGCCAGCAGCAGGGTAGGGAGTGAAAAACTGTTTTTT
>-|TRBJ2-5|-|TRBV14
CASSQDTRLETQYF
TGTGCCAGCAGCCAAGATACCAGGCTTGAGACCCAGTACTTC
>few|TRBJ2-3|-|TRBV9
CASSRDSTDTQYF
TGTGCCAGCAGCCGAGATAGCACAGATACGCAGTATTTT
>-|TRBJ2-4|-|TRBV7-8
CASSLGPGLAKNIQYF
TGTGCCAGCAGCTTAGGGCCAGGCCTAGCCAAAAACATTCAGTACTTC
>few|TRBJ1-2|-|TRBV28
CASSLRQQTRGYTF
TGTGCCAGCAGTTTGCGGCAGCAGACCCGGGGCTACACCTTC
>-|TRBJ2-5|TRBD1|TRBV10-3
CAISSTGGGETQYF
TGTGCCATCAGTTCGACAGGGGGTGGGGAGACCCAGTACTTC
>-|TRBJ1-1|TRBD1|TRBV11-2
CASSPGTGGQEAFF
TGTGCCAGCAGCCCGGGGACAGGGGGACAAGAAGCTTTCTTT
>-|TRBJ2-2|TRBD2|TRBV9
CASSRSSGRAGGELFF
TGTGCCAGCAGCAGATCAAGCGGGAGGGCAGGCGGGGAGCTGTTTTTT
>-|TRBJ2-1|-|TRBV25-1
CASSELGNEQFF
TGTGCCAGCAGTGAACTGGGGAATGAGCAGTTCTTC
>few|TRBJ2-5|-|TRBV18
CASSPAGFQETQYF
TGTGCCAGCTCACCGGCGGGGTTCCAGGAGACCCAGTACTTC
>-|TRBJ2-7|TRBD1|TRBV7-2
CASSGRGYRYEQYF
TGTGCCAGCAGCGGCAGGGGGTACCGGTACGAGCAGTACTTC
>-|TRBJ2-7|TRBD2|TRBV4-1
CASSQDRGDF
TGCGCCAGCAGCCAAGATCGGGGGGACTTC
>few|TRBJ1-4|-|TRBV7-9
CASSSQGGEKLFF
TGTGCCAGCAGCTCGCAAGGCGGGGAAAAACTGTTTTTT
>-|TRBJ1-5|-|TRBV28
CASTPALGSNQPQHF
TGTGCCAGCACCCCTGCTTTAGGTAGCAATCAGCCCCAGCATTTT
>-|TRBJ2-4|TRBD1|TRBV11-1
CASSLAKTGVSKNIQYF
TGTGCCAGCAGCTTAGCGAAGACAGGGGTGAGCAAAAACATTCAGTACTTC
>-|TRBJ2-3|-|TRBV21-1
CASSKEASSTDTQYF
TGTGCCAGCAGCAAAGAAGCTAGCAGCACAGATACGCAGTATTTT
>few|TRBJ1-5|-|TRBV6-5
CASSYREGQPQHF
TGTGCCAGCAGTTACAGGGAGGGTCAGCCCCAGCATTTT
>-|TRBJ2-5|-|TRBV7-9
CASSLSLRGDRVKETQYF
TGTGCCAGCAGCTTATCTTTGCGGGGTGACAGGGTGAAAGAGACCCAGTACTTC
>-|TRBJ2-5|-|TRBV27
CASSLGPGLQETQYF
TGTGCCAGCAGTTTGGGTCCCGGGCTGCAAGAGACCCAGTACTTC
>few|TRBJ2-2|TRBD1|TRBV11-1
CASSTALQGAGTGELFF
TGTGCCAGCAGCACGGCCTTACAGGGGGCAGGGACCGGGGAGCTGTTTTTT
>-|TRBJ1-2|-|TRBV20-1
CSVDRNYGYTF
TGCAGTGTTGACAGAAACTATGGCTACACCTTC
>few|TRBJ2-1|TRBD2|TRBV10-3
CAISGWTSGRANEQFF
TGTGCCATCAGTGGATGGACTAGCGGGAGGGCCAATGAGCAGTTCTTC
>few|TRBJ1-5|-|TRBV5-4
CASSRLNQPQHF
TGTGCCAGCAGCCGGCTCAATCAGCCCCAGCATTTT
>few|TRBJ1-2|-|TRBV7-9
CASSRPGGLHYGYTF
TGTGCCAGCAGCCGCCCCGGGGGGCTCCACTATGGCTACACCTTC
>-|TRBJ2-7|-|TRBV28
CASSLMWWQGTYEQYF
TGTGCCAGCAGTTTGATGTGGTGGCAGGGGACCTACGAGCAGTACTTC
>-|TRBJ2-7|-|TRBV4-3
CASSQEGRQARYEQYF
TGCGCCAGCAGCCAAGAAGGGCGGCAGGCCCGCTACGAGCAGTACTTC
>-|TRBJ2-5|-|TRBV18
CASSPGAQETQYF
TGTGCCAGCTCACCCGGGGCCCAAGAGACCCAGTACTTC
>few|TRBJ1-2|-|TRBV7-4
CASSLGDALEDYGYTF
TGTGCCAGCAGCTTAGGAGACGCCCTCGAGGACTATGGCTACACCTTC